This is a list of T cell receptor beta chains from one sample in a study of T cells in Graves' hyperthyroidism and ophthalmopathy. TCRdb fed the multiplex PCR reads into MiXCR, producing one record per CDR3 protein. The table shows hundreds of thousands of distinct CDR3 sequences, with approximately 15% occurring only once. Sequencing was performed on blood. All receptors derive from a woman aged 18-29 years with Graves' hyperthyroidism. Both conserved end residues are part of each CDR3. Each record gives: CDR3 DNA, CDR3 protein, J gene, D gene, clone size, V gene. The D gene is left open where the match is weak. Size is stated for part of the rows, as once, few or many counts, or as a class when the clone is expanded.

CDR3nt: TGCAGCGTTGAAGATCCATTCGCAGGGGGTCTCACTGAAGCTTTCTTT
CDR3aa: CSVEDPFAGGLTEAFF
j_gene: TRBJ1-1
d_gene: TRBD1
abundance: few
v_gene: TRBV29-1

CDR3nt: TGTGCCTGGAGTCTTATGAACACTGAAGCTTTCTTT
CDR3aa: CAWSLMNTEAFF
j_gene: TRBJ1-1
d_gene: .
abundance: many
v_gene: TRBV30

CDR3nt: TGTGCCAGCAGTTTAGTAGCGAATACGCAGTATTTT
CDR3aa: CASSLVANTQYF
j_gene: TRBJ2-3
d_gene: .
abundance: few
v_gene: TRBV28

CDR3nt: TGTGCCAGCAGCTCCCGGGCCAACGTCCTGACTTTC
CDR3aa: CASSSRANVLTF
j_gene: TRBJ2-6
d_gene: .
abundance: many
v_gene: TRBV7-9

CDR3nt: TGTGCCAGCAGCTTAACGGGAACGAACACCGGGGAGCTGTTTTTT
CDR3aa: CASSLTGTNTGELFF
j_gene: TRBJ2-2
d_gene: .
abundance: few
v_gene: TRBV7-3

CDR3nt: TGTGCCAGCAGCCCGAGGAAGGAGCGCACAGATACGCAGTATTTT
CDR3aa: CASSPRKERTDTQYF
j_gene: TRBJ2-3
d_gene: .
abundance: few
v_gene: TRBV7-8

CDR3nt: TGTGCCAGCAGCCCCGGTTTCGCAGGCGTTTCGAGGACAGATACGCAGTATTTT
CDR3aa: CASSPGFAGVSRTDTQYF
j_gene: TRBJ2-3
d_gene: .
abundance: .
v_gene: TRBV7-8

CDR3nt: TGTGCCAGCAGCTTCTCGGTCGCCGGGGAGACCCAGTACTTC
CDR3aa: CASSFSVAGETQYF
j_gene: TRBJ2-5
d_gene: .
abundance: .
v_gene: TRBV28

CDR3nt: TGCGCCAGCAGCCAAGATCGGCAGGGCTACGAGCAGTACTTC
CDR3aa: CASSQDRQGYEQYF
j_gene: TRBJ2-7
d_gene: .
abundance: many
v_gene: TRBV4-1

CDR3nt: TGTGCCAGGGCGGGGACTCTGGCAGGGACTAGCGGGAGCCTTTCCTACAATGAGCAGTTCTTC
CDR3aa: CARAGTLAGTSGSLSYNEQFF
j_gene: TRBJ2-1
d_gene: TRBD2
abundance: many
v_gene: TRBV2

CDR3nt: TGTGCCAGCAGCCTGTCCCAGACTGCCACCTACGAGCAGTACTTC
CDR3aa: CASSLSQTATYEQYF
j_gene: TRBJ2-7
d_gene: .
abundance: many
v_gene: TRBV4-2

CDR3nt: TGTGCCAGCAGAAATATGGGGTCGAACACTGAAGCTTTCTTT
CDR3aa: CASRNMGSNTEAFF
j_gene: TRBJ1-1
d_gene: .
abundance: few
v_gene: TRBV6-4

CDR3nt: TGTGCCAGCAGTGAATTTGGGGGGCCCCAAGCTTTCTTT
CDR3aa: CASSEFGGPQAFF
j_gene: TRBJ1-1
d_gene: .
abundance: .
v_gene: TRBV25-1

CDR3nt: TGTGCCAGCAGCTTAGCGGTCGGCACCACCTACGAGCAGTACTTC
CDR3aa: CASSLAVGTTYEQYF
j_gene: TRBJ2-7
d_gene: .
abundance: many
v_gene: TRBV7-9

CDR3nt: TGTGCCAGCAGCTTATTAGCGGCCCCCTACGAGCAGTACTTC
CDR3aa: CASSLLAAPYEQYF
j_gene: TRBJ2-7
d_gene: .
abundance: few
v_gene: TRBV7-2

CDR3nt: TGTGCCAGCAGGGAACAGTTGACCTCCTACAATGAGCAGTTCTTC
CDR3aa: CASREQLTSYNEQFF
j_gene: TRBJ2-1
d_gene: .
abundance: many
v_gene: TRBV11-2

CDR3nt: TGTGCCAGCAGTTTAGCGGGGTCAGGGTCCTACGAGCAGTACTTC
CDR3aa: CASSLAGSGSYEQYF
j_gene: TRBJ2-7
d_gene: .
abundance: few
v_gene: TRBV12-3/TRBV12-4

CDR3nt: TGTGCCAGTACTGCTCCGGGTTGGTCAACCCAGTACTTC
CDR3aa: CASTAPGWSTQYF
j_gene: TRBJ2-5
d_gene: .
abundance: .
v_gene: TRBV19

CDR3nt: TGTGCCAGCAGTTCCCCGCTCCTTTACGGGGAGACCCAGTACTTC
CDR3aa: CASSSPLLYGETQYF
j_gene: TRBJ2-5
d_gene: .
abundance: many
v_gene: TRBV27

CDR3nt: TGTGCCAGCAGGGCCGGGACAAAGAACACTGAAGCTTTCTTT
CDR3aa: CASRAGTKNTEAFF
j_gene: TRBJ1-1
d_gene: .
abundance: many
v_gene: TRBV3-1

CDR3nt: TGCGCCAGCAGCCGGACCTTAGCAGCCTACGAGCAGTACTTC
CDR3aa: CASSRTLAAYEQYF
j_gene: TRBJ2-7
d_gene: .
abundance: many
v_gene: TRBV4-1

CDR3nt: TGTGCCACCAGTGACCCCGGGACTAGCGGGAGATCTGATACGCAGTATTTT
CDR3aa: CATSDPGTSGRSDTQYF
j_gene: TRBJ2-3
d_gene: TRBD2
abundance: .
v_gene: TRBV24-1

CDR3nt: TGTGCCAGCAGCTCACGTCGGGACGGAACCTACAATGAGCAGTTCTTC
CDR3aa: CASSSRRDGTYNEQFF
j_gene: TRBJ2-1
d_gene: .
abundance: many
v_gene: TRBV7-8

CDR3nt: TGTGCCAAATCCGGGTTCCCAACTAATGAAAAACTGTTTTTT
CDR3aa: CAKSGFPTNEKLFF
j_gene: TRBJ1-4
d_gene: .
abundance: .
v_gene: TRBV19

CDR3nt: TGCAGTGCTAGAGATCTCTTGAGGGGAGGCACCGGGGAGCTGTTTTTT
CDR3aa: CSARDLLRGGTGELFF
j_gene: TRBJ2-2
d_gene: .
abundance: many
v_gene: TRBV20-1

CDR3nt: TGTGCCAGCAGTTACTCTTCGGGGTGGAGCTCCTACAATGAGCAGTTCTTC
CDR3aa: CASSYSSGWSSYNEQFF
j_gene: TRBJ2-1
d_gene: .
abundance: .
v_gene: TRBV6-5

CDR3nt: TGTGCCTGGAGTGTTTCATGGGACAGGGGCTTTTTGGCTGAAGCTTTCTTT
CDR3aa: CAWSVSWDRGFLAEAFF
j_gene: TRBJ1-1
d_gene: TRBD1
abundance: .
v_gene: TRBV30

CDR3nt: TGTGCCAGCACCTCGAGAGGAGTTAGGTCCTACGAGCAGTACTTC
CDR3aa: CASTSRGVRSYEQYF
j_gene: TRBJ2-7
d_gene: .
abundance: few
v_gene: TRBV6-2/TRBV6-3

CDR3nt: TGTGCCAGCAGCGGGACAGCCTATGGCTACACCTTC
CDR3aa: CASSGTAYGYTF
j_gene: TRBJ1-2
d_gene: TRBD1
abundance: many
v_gene: TRBV12-3/TRBV12-4

CDR3nt: TGTGCCAGCGTGACAGGCTCGTGGGGTACTGAAGCTTTCTTT
CDR3aa: CASVTGSWGTEAFF
j_gene: TRBJ1-1
d_gene: .
abundance: many
v_gene: TRBV2

CDR3nt: TGTGCCAGCAGCCCTTCCACGACTACCTTTTCCTACGAGCAGTACTTC
CDR3aa: CASSPSTTTFSYEQYF
j_gene: TRBJ2-7
d_gene: .
abundance: .
v_gene: TRBV7-9

CDR3nt: TGTGCCAGCAGCTTAATGCGTAGCTACGAGCAGTACTTC
CDR3aa: CASSLMRSYEQYF
j_gene: TRBJ2-7
d_gene: .
abundance: many
v_gene: TRBV7-2

CDR3nt: TGTGCCAGCAGCCAAGAACGACTAGCGGGAGACACAGATACGCAGTATTTT
CDR3aa: CASSQERLAGDTDTQYF
j_gene: TRBJ2-3
d_gene: TRBD2
abundance: many
v_gene: TRBV3-1

CDR3nt: TGTGCCAGCAGCGGATCGAGGGGCGGGGAGCTGTTTTTT
CDR3aa: CASSGSRGGELFF
j_gene: TRBJ2-2
d_gene: .
abundance: few
v_gene: TRBV9

CDR3nt: TGTGCCAGCCAGTCCCAGGGATGGAGCGGGAGGAACACAGATACGCAGTATTTT
CDR3aa: CASQSQGWSGRNTDTQYF
j_gene: TRBJ2-3
d_gene: TRBD2
abundance: once
v_gene: TRBV6-2/TRBV6-3

CDR3nt: TGTGCCAGCCACGACAGGGGCAACTCTGGAAACACCATATATTTT
CDR3aa: CASHDRGNSGNTIYF
j_gene: TRBJ1-3
d_gene: TRBD1
abundance: .
v_gene: TRBV28

CDR3nt: TGCAGTGCTAGCCCGACTAGCGGGAGGGCCGAGCAGTACTTC
CDR3aa: CSASPTSGRAEQYF
j_gene: TRBJ2-7
d_gene: TRBD2
abundance: .
v_gene: TRBV20-1

CDR3nt: TGTGCCAGCAGCAGGCCTCCATGGACAGAGACCCAGTACTTC
CDR3aa: CASSRPPWTETQYF
j_gene: TRBJ2-5
d_gene: .
abundance: many
v_gene: TRBV7-2

CDR3nt: TGCGCCAGCAGGCTAAGTCCGGACGGGAACACTGAAGCTTTCTTT
CDR3aa: CASRLSPDGNTEAFF
j_gene: TRBJ1-1
d_gene: .
abundance: .
v_gene: TRBV4-1

CDR3nt: TGTGCCAGCAGGACCCGAGCGGGCACCGGGGAGCTGTTTTTT
CDR3aa: CASRTRAGTGELFF
j_gene: TRBJ2-2
d_gene: .
abundance: few
v_gene: TRBV12-3/TRBV12-4

CDR3nt: TGCGCCAGCAGCCCACATAGGTTCGTAGGTTTCCTAAACGGCTACCAAGAGACCCAGTACTTC
CDR3aa: CASSPHRFVGFLNGYQETQYF
j_gene: TRBJ2-5
d_gene: .
abundance: .
v_gene: TRBV4-1

CDR3nt: TGCAGTGTTGGCGGGTACGGCACAGATACGCAGTATTTT
CDR3aa: CSVGGYGTDTQYF
j_gene: TRBJ2-3
d_gene: .
abundance: many
v_gene: TRBV20-1

CDR3nt: TGTGCCAGCAGAAGTTACCGGGACCAAGAGACCCAGTACTTC
CDR3aa: CASRSYRDQETQYF
j_gene: TRBJ2-5
d_gene: .
abundance: many
v_gene: TRBV28

CDR3nt: TGTGCCAGCAGCGTGAACAGTTATCAGCCCCAGCATTTT
CDR3aa: CASSVNSYQPQHF
j_gene: TRBJ1-5
d_gene: .
abundance: few
v_gene: TRBV9

CDR3nt: TGTGCCAGCAGCTTGACAGGGGGCCCCTCCTACGAGCAGTACTTC
CDR3aa: CASSLTGGPSYEQYF
j_gene: TRBJ2-7
d_gene: TRBD1
abundance: many
v_gene: TRBV11-1

CDR3nt: TGTGCCAGCAGCCCTCCGGACAGCGGGAACATCTATGGCTACACCTTC
CDR3aa: CASSPPDSGNIYGYTF
j_gene: TRBJ1-2
d_gene: .
abundance: .
v_gene: TRBV7-9

CDR3nt: TGTGCCAGCAGTGTTGGGACTAGCGGGAGACGAGGCACCGGGGAGCTGTTTTTT
CDR3aa: CASSVGTSGRRGTGELFF
j_gene: TRBJ2-2
d_gene: TRBD2
abundance: many
v_gene: TRBV2

CDR3nt: TGTGCCAGCACCAAGGGAACAAAGTTCAACACTGAAGCTTTCTTT
CDR3aa: CASTKGTKFNTEAFF
j_gene: TRBJ1-1
d_gene: .
abundance: .
v_gene: TRBV27

CDR3nt: TGCAGTGCTAGAAGGAGGGAGGTCTGGACCGGGACTAGCGGGCACGAGCAGTACTTC
CDR3aa: CSARRREVWTGTSGHEQYF
j_gene: TRBJ2-7
d_gene: TRBD2
abundance: .
v_gene: TRBV20-1

CDR3nt: TGTGCCAGCAGCCAAGCTTACTCTGGAAACACCATATATTTT
CDR3aa: CASSQAYSGNTIYF
j_gene: TRBJ1-3
d_gene: .
abundance: many
v_gene: TRBV3-1

CDR3nt: TGCGCCAGCAGCCTTTTAGCGGGGACCTCCTACGAGCAGTACTTC
CDR3aa: CASSLLAGTSYEQYF
j_gene: TRBJ2-7
d_gene: TRBD2
abundance: .
v_gene: TRBV5-1

CDR3nt: TGTGCCAGCAGTCCTTCCATGGGTCCGAGCAATCAGCCCCAGCATTTT
CDR3aa: CASSPSMGPSNQPQHF
j_gene: TRBJ1-5
d_gene: .
abundance: many
v_gene: TRBV12-3/TRBV12-4

CDR3nt: TGTGCCAGCAGCTTCTCTGGGACGGCCTCGGGGGATACGCAGTATTTT
CDR3aa: CASSFSGTASGDTQYF
j_gene: TRBJ2-3
d_gene: .
abundance: many
v_gene: TRBV7-3

CDR3nt: TGTGCCAGCAGCTTGTCCCAGGTTAATTCACCCCTCCACTTT
CDR3aa: CASSLSQVNSPLHF
j_gene: TRBJ1-6
d_gene: .
abundance: .
v_gene: TRBV5-4